This T cell receptor (beta chain) was recovered during a study of CD4+ T cells in melanoma. Findings and caveats of the study: A reported correlation linked neoantigen-specific CD4+ T cells to CD8+, macrophage and B cell function. In melanoma, neoantigen-specific CD4+ T cells reportedly differed in differentiation state.

In regard to this clone: Its antigen is currently unknown.

The repertoire was sequenced with immunoSEQ multiplex PCR; TCRdb's copy has only in-frame clones and lacks some. The sample records 20,000 to 25,000 clones, about three quarters being singletons. V trimming: 4 bases; J trimming: 2 bases; junction bases outside the gene matches: 8. Germline V CDR1 and CDR2: SGHRS, YFSETQ. CDR3 size: 16 residues. This chain links TRBV5-1 with TRBJ2-3, with 9 bases matching TRBD2. This TCR came from a human donor with melanoma. CDR3 coding DNA: TGCGCCAGCAGCCCGGTAGCGGGGGTACCCACAGATACGCAGTATTTT. This gives the protein CASSPVAGVPTDTQYF.